This T cell receptor (beta chain) was identified in a study of human T cells and chemical hapten exposure. The V gene's germline CDR1 is MNHNS and CDR2 SASEGT. The length of the CDR3 is 13 residues. Trimming stripped 5 bases from V and 8 bases from J, with 10 bases between. Time point described: patch test 1, 2 weeks after DPC sensitization. Indicated treatment: therapeutic diphenylcyclopropenone sensitization with weekly scalp DPC. Those who donated were patients with alopecia, 18 to 70 years of age, and suitable for DPC. One entry per CDR3 protein results from TCRdb running MiXCR on the RACE reads. The sample holds fewer than 400,000 distinct CDR3 sequences, roughly 6.9% seen once. Study observations and caveats: Expanded TCRs made up significantly more big CDR3 similarity clusters than controls did. With regard to DPC sensitization, TCRs above 1 in 1000 frequency did not change.

A remark on this clonotype: Its antigen is still unknown.

Sequencing was performed on whole blood, taken in connection with sensitization to the hapten diphenylcyclopropenone (DPC). The receptor was derived from a woman in her late teens or twenties with alopecia areata. Some clones in this sample may be carry-over from other donors' samples. This rearrangement joins TRBV6-1 to TRBJ1-6, with D maybe TRBD1 (6 bases). CDR3 DNA: TGTGCCAGCAGTTGGACAGAGGATTCACCCCTCCACTTT. Its protein product is CASSWTEDSPLHF.